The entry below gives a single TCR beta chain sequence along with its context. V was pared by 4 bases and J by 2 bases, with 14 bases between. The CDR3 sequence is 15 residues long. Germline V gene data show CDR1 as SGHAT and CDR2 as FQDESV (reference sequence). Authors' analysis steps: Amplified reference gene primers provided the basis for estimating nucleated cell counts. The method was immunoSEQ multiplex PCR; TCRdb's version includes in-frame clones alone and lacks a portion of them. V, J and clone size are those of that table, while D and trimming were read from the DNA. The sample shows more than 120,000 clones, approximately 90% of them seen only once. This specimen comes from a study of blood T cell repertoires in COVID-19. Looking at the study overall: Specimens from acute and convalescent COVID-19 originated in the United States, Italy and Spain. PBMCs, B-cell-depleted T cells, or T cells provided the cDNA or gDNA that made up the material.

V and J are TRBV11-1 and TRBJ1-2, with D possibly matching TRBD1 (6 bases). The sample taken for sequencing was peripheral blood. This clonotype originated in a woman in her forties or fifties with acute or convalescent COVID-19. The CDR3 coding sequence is TGTGCCAGCAGCTCACCCAACAGGGAGAACTATGGCTACACCTTC. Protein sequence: CASSSPNRENYGYTF.